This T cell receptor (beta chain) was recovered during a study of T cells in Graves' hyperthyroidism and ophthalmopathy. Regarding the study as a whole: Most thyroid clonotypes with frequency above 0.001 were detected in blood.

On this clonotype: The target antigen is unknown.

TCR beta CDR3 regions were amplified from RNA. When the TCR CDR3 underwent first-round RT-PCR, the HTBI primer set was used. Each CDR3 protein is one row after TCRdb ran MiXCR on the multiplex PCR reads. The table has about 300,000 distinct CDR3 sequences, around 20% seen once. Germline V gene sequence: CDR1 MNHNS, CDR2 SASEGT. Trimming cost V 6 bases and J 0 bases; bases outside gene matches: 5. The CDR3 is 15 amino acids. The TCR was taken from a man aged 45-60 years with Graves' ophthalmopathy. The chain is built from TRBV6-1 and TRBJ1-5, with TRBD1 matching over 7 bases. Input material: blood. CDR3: CASRLGQSSNQPQHF. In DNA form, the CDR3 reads TGTGCCAGCAGACTGGGACAGAGTAGCAATCAGCCCCAGCATTTT.